Presented here are 10 T cell receptor beta chains from one specimen sequenced in a study of blood T cell repertoires in COVID-19. Profiled with immunoSEQ multiplex PCR; TCRdb holds only in-frame clones, not every one. Here the sample spans approximately 300,000 clones, about 85% being singletons. Input material: peripheral blood. The receptors were sampled from a human donor with COVID-19, enrolled during active disease. The donor label of this sample is uncertain.

The CDR3 sequence is CASSVDRVGGYTF. CDR3 coding DNA: TGTGCCAGCAGCGTTGACAGGGTCGGGGGCTACACCTTC. V gene TRBV11-2 combines with J gene TRBJ1-2; TRBD1 matches at 7 bases. After removal of 5 bases from V and 8 bases from J, the junction contained 8 bases not matched to a gene. Germline values: CDR1 SGHAT, CDR2 FQNNGV. The CDR3 spans 13 residues. Supplemented by reference TRBV11-2 and TRBJ1-2, the full variable domain reads EAGVAQSPRYKIIEKRQSVAFWCNPISGHATLYWYQQILGQGPKLLIQFQNNGVVDDSQLPKDRFSAERLKGVDSTLKIQPAKLEDSAVYLCASSVDRVGGYTFGSGTRLTVV.

The V call is TRBV3-1 (or the pseudogene TRBV3-2), the J call TRBJ2-7, with 8 bases lining up with TRBD1. There are 15 residues in the CDR3. Per the germline V gene, CDR1 is LGHDT and CDR2 is YNNKEL (reference sequence). The V gene end was trimmed by 8 bases and the J gene end by 4 bases; junction bases not matched to a gene: 13. This CDR3 reads CASSTSAGGAYEQYF. The CDR3 nucleotides are TGTGCCAGCTCCACCTCGGCAGGGGGCGCTTACGAGCAGTACTTC.

The chain uses TRBV15 and TRBJ1-2; TRBD1 aligns across 8 bases. V was clipped by 2 bases and J by 4 bases; unmatched bases: 9. Germline V gives CDR1 LNHNV, CDR2 YYDKDF (reference sequence). The CDR3 length is 16 residues. CDR3 sequence reads: CATSRTQGADSYGYTF. The CDR3 DNA reads as TGTGCCACCAGCAGAACCCAGGGGGCGGACAGCTATGGCTACACCTTC.

The chain recombines TRBV20-1 with TRBJ2-1; D might be TRBD1 (5 bases). With 3 bases removed from V and 7 bases from J, the gap between germline ends came to 16 bases. Germline V gene sequence: CDR1 DFQATT, CDR2 SNEGSKA (reference sequence). The CDR3 has 14 residues. CDR3 protein: CSASGDSLTNEQFF. CDR3 DNA sequence: TGCAGTGCTAGTGGTGACAGCCTTACAAATGAGCAGTTCTTC.

The CDR3 nucleotides read TGTGCCACCAGCACGGGACAGGGCCCTGGAACCGAGCAGTACTTC. This sequence encodes CATSTGQGPGTEQYF. This chain connects TRBV15 to TRBJ2-7, with 9 positions matching TRBD1. The V gene end was trimmed by 4 bases and the J gene end by 6 bases; junction bases not matched to a gene: 10. The CDR3 consists of 15 residues. CDR1 is LNHNV and CDR2 is YYDKDF in the germline V gene (reference sequence).

Only one count was recorded for this clone. This chain connects TRBV11-2 to TRBJ2-7; 11 nucleotides match TRBD2. This CDR3 region has 15 residues. Germline V gene data show CDR1 as SGHAT and CDR2 as FQNNGV. Trimming at V came to 5 bases and at J to 3 bases, leaving 6 bases not matched to a gene. The CDR3 region is CASSQGLAEIYEQYF. The CDR3 DNA follows: TGTGCCAGCAGCCAGGGACTAGCGGAGATCTACGAGCAGTACTTC.

The chain uses TRBV27 and TRBJ1-1; D may be TRBD1 (6 bases). CDR3 length equals 13 residues. CDR1 is MNHEY, CDR2 SMNVEV, per germline (reference sequence). V was pared by 2 bases and J by 7 bases, with 11 bases between. The chain's CDR3 is CASSLGTRYEAFF. CDR3 DNA sequence: TGTGCCAGCAGTTTAGGGACACGGTATGAAGCTTTCTTT.

In this sample, this clone turned up a few times. For the CDR3, the DNA is TGTGCCAGTACCCTTCGGACAGGGGGAAATTCACCCCTCCACTTT. This sequence encodes CASTLRTGGNSPLHF. The chain joins TRBV19 to TRBJ1-6; TRBD1 agrees at 10 bases. The CDR3 runs to 15 residues. Trimming at V came to 7 bases and at J to 7 bases, leaving 7 bases not matched to a gene. Germline V gives CDR1 LNHDA, CDR2 SQIVND (reference sequence).

This clone was observed a single time. The chain links TRBV27 to TRBJ2-7; 8 bases fit TRBD1. Per germline, CDR1 MNHEY and CDR2 SMNVEV (reference sequence). This CDR3 is 15 amino acids long. V lost 4 bases and J lost 5; bases outside the gene matches: 10. The CDR3 sequence: CASSSGQGVGHEQYF. In DNA form, the CDR3 reads TGTGCCAGCAGTTCCGGACAGGGAGTAGGACACGAGCAGTACTTC.

The chain has TRBV5-6 and TRBJ2-7, with D possibly matching TRBD1 (6 bases). Per germline, CDR1 SGHDT and CDR2 YYEEEE. The CDR3 extends over 15 amino acids. V lost 5 bases to trimming and J lost 1 base, with 16 bases between them. The DNA for the CDR3 is TGTGCCAGCAGTCCGACATCCAGGGGATCCTACGAGCAGTACTTC. This codes for CASSPTSRGSYEQYF.